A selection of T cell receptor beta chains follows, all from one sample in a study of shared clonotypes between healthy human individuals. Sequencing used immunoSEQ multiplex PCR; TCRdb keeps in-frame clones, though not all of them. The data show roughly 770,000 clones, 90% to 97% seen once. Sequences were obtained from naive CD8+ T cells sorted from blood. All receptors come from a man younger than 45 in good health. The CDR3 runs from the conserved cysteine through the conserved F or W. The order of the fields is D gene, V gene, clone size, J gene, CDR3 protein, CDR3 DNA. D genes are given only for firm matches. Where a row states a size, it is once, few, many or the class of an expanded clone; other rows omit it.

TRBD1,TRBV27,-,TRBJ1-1,CASLGQGSGTEAFF,TGTGCCAGCTTGGGACAGGGGTCCGGCACTGAAGCTTTCTTT
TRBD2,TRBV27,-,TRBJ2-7,CASKLEREGVDEQYF,TGTGCCAGCAAACTCGAGCGGGAGGGCGTCGACGAGCAGTACTTC
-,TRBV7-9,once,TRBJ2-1,CASRKSGTLFNEQFF,TGTGCCAGCAGAAAGTCCGGGACTCTCTTCAATGAGCAGTTCTTC
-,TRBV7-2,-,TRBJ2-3,CASSLVGGSTDTQYF,TGTGCCAGCAGCTTAGTCGGCGGAAGCACAGATACGCAGTATTTT
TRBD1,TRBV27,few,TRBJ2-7,CASSTPGQSYEQYF,TGTGCCAGCAGTACCCCGGGACAGAGCTACGAGCAGTACTTC
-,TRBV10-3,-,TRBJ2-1,CAISESPSGYEQFF,TGTGCCATCAGTGAGTCGCCTTCAGGGTATGAGCAGTTCTTC
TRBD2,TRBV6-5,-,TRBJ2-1,CASSPGTSVNEQFF,TGTGCCAGCAGTCCAGGGACTAGCGTTAATGAGCAGTTCTTC
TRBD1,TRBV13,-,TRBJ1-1,CASSPHTGTGNTEAFF,TGTGCCAGCAGCCCACACACCGGGACAGGGAACACTGAAGCTTTCTTT
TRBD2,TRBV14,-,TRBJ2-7,CASSQRGIVAYEQYF,TGTGCCAGCAGCCAGCGGGGGATAGTCGCCTACGAGCAGTACTTC
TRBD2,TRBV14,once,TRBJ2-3,CASSRNGLANTDTQYF,TGTGCCAGCAGCCGGAATGGACTAGCGAACACAGATACGCAGTATTTT
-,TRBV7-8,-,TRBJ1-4,CASSSVQGDEKLFF,TGTGCCAGCAGCTCGGTCCAAGGAGATGAAAAACTGTTTTTT
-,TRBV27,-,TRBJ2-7,CASSLDLYYEQYF,TGTGCCAGCAGTTTGGACCTGTACTACGAGCAGTACTTC
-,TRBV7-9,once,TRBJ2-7,CASSLALGQDEQYF,TGTGCCAGCAGCTTAGCGCTCGGGCAGGACGAGCAGTACTTC
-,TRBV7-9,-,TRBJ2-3,CASSLPGAADTQYF,TGTGCCAGCAGCTTACCAGGGGCAGCCGATACGCAGTATTTT
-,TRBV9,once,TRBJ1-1,CASSLFLGTEAFF,TGTGCCAGCAGCCTCTTCCTTGGCACTGAAGCTTTCTTT
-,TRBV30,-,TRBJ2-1,CAWRAGTSYNEQFF,TGTGCCTGGAGGGCCGGTACTAGCTACAATGAGCAGTTCTTC
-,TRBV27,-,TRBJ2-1,CASSLSEYNEQFF,TGTGCCAGCAGTTTAAGCGAGTACAATGAGCAGTTCTTC
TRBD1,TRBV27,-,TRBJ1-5,CASSSTGYGNQPQHF,TGTGCCAGCAGCTCGACAGGGTACGGCAATCAGCCCCAGCATTTT
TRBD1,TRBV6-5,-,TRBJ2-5,CASSYLTGEDQETQYF,TGTGCCAGCAGTTACTTGACAGGGGAGGACCAAGAGACCCAGTACTTC
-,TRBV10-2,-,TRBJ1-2,CASSDRLLYGYTF,TGCGCCAGCAGTGACAGGCTCCTTTATGGCTACACCTTC
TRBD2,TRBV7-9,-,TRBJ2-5,CASSPGDGGETQYF,TGTGCCAGCAGCCCCGGGGACGGGGGGGAGACCCAGTACTTC
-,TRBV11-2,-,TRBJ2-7,CASSQGPGFYEQYF,TGTGCCAGCAGCCAAGGGCCAGGGTTTTACGAGCAGTACTTC
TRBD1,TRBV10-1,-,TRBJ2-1,CASSHRDSAYNEQFF,TGCGCCAGTTCTCACCGGGACAGCGCCTACAATGAGCAGTTCTTC
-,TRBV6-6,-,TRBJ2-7,CASSPGAAEQYF,TGTGCCAGCAGTCCCGGGGCAGCCGAGCAGTACTTC
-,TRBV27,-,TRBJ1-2,CASSLNRGVNYGYTF,TGTGCCAGCAGTTTAAACCGCGGGGTTAACTATGGCTACACCTTC
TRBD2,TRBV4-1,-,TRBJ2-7,CASSQVPSGPYEQYF,TGCGCCAGCAGCCAAGTACCTAGCGGACCCTACGAGCAGTACTTC
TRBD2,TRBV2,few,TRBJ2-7,CASTNSGLAGSYEQYF,TGTGCCAGCACCAATTCCGGACTAGCGGGATCCTACGAGCAGTACTTC
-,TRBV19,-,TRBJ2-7,CASSIAGQTYF,TGTGCCAGTAGTATAGCCGGACAGACCTACTTC
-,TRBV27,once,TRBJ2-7,CASSFSQNYEQYF,TGTGCCAGCAGTTTCTCTCAGAACTACGAGCAGTACTTC
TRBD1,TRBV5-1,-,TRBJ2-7,CASSPRQGALDSYEQYF,TGCGCCAGCAGCCCCCGACAGGGGGCCCTTGACTCCTACGAGCAGTACTTC
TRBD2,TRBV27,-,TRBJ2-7,CASSLVGALAVYEQYF,TGTGCCAGCAGTTTAGTCGGGGCGCTAGCGGTCTACGAGCAGTACTTC
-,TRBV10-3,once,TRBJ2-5,CAIRDQVWETQYF,TGTGCCATCCGGGACCAGGTTTGGGAGACCCAGTACTTC
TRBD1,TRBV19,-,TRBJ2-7,CASSIAYRGYEQYF,TGTGCCAGTAGTATAGCTTACAGGGGGTACGAGCAGTACTTC
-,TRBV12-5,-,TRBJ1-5,CASGTGFSNQPQHF,TGTGCTAGTGGGACAGGTTTTAGCAATCAGCCCCAGCATTTT
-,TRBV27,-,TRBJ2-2,CASSLKDTGELFF,TGTGCCAGCAGTTTGAAGGACACCGGGGAGCTGTTTTTT
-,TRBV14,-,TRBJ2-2,CASSQWGARGGELFF,TGTGCCAGCAGCCAATGGGGGGCGCGAGGCGGGGAGCTGTTTTTT
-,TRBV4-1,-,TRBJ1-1,CASSQLDANTEAFF,TGCGCCAGCAGCCAACTCGACGCGAACACTGAAGCTTTCTTT
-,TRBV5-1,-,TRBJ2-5,CASSLDNPYQETQYF,TGCGCCAGCAGCTTGGACAACCCGTACCAAGAGACCCAGTACTTC
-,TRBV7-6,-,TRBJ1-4,CASSFQTNEKLFF,TGTGCCAGCAGCTTCCAGACTAATGAAAAACTGTTTTTT
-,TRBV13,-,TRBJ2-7,CASSLESGPSPYEQYF,TGTGCCAGCAGCTTAGAAAGCGGGCCAAGCCCCTACGAGCAGTACTTC
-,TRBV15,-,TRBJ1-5,CATSTAPGTSPSNQPQHF,TGTGCCACCAGCACTGCACCTGGGACGTCCCCTAGCAATCAGCCCCAGCATTTT
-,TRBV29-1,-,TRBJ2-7,CSVEGEIGGRGSYEQYF,TGCAGCGTTGAAGGTGAGATCGGGGGGCGCGGGTCCTACGAGCAGTACTTC
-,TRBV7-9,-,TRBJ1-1,CASRLGQGLNTEAFF,TGTGCCAGCAGACTAGGGCAGGGGCTGAACACTGAAGCTTTCTTT
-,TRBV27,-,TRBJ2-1,CASSLSGLLATYYNEQFF,TGTGCCAGCAGTTTGTCGGGGCTCCTTGCCACCTACTACAATGAGCAGTTCTTC
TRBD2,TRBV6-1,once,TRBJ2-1,CASSEPERENQHEQFF,TGTGCCAGCAGTGAACCCGAGCGGGAGAACCAGCATGAGCAGTTCTTC
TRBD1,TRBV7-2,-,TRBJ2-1,CASSPRDRGSYNEQFF,TGTGCCAGCAGCCCCCGGGACAGGGGGTCCTACAATGAGCAGTTCTTC